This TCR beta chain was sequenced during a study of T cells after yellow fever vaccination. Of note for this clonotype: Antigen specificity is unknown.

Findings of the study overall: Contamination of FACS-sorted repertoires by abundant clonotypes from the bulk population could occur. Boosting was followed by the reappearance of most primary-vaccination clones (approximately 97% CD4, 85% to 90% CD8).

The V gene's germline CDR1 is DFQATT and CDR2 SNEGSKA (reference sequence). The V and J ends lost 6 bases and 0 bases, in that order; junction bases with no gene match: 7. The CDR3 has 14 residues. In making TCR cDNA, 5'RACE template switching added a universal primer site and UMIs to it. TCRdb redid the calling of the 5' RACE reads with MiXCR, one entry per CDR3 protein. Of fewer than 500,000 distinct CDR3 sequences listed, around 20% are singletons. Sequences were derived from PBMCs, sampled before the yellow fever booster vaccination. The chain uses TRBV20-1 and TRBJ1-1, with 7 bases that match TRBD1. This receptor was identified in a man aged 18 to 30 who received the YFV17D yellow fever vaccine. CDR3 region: CSAPGGIVNTEAFF. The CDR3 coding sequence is TGCAGTGCGCCAGGGGGGATAGTGAACACTGAAGCTTTCTTT.